Reported below is one T cell receptor (beta chain). Its antigen is still unknown. The CDR3 has 16 residues. V was pared by 0 bases and J by 4 bases, with 7 bases of the junction left unmatched. Looked up from germline, CDR1 is SQVTM and CDR2 is ANQGSEA. At study entry, adolescents had tuberculin skin tests and IGRA screening. The sample belongs to a study of T cells in tuberculosis. Study details: This South African cohort compared adolescents with or without latent tuberculosis against adults with active tuberculosis. Points from the study as a whole: Smaller distances to GMM-specific TCRs suggested their expansion in active tuberculosis. Samples were chosen by availability of cryopreserved specimens.

Assay used: immunoSEQ multiplex PCR; TCRdb lists only in-frame clones, some missing. The table includes approximately 29,000 clones, around 89% detected once. The TCR sequence derives from a donor aged 10-30 years with latent tuberculosis or without tuberculosis infection. The V gene is TRBV29-1, the J gene TRBJ2-2, with 8 bases fitting TRBD1. The sample consisted of PBMCs. The CDR3 nucleotides are TGCAGCGTTGAAGAGGGGCAGGGGGCGAGCACCGGGGAGCTGTTTTTT. This encodes CSVEEGQGASTGELFF.